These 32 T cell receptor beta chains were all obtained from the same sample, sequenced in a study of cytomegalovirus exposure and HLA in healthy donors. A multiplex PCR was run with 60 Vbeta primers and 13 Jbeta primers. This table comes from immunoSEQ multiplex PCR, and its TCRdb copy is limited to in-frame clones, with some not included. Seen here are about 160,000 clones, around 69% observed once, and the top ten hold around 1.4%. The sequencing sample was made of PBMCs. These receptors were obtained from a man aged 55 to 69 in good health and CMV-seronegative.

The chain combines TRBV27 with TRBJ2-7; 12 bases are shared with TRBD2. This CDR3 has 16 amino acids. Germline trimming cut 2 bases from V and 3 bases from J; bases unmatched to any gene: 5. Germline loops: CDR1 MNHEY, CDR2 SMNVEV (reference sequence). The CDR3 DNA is TGTGCCAGCAGTTTAATCCGACTAGCGGGAGACTACGAGCAGTACTTC. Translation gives CASSLIRLAGDYEQYF.

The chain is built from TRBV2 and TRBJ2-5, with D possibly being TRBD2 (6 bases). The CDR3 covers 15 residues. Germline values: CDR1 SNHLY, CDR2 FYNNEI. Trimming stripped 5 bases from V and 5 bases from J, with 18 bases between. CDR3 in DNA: TGTGCCAGCAGTTGGGGAGGTGGTGGGGGGGAGACCCAGTACTTC. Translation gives CASSWGGGGGETQYF.

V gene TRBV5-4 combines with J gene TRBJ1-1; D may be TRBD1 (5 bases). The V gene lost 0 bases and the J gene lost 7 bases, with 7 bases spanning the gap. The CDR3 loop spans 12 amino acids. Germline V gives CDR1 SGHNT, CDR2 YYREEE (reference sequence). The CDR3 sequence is CASSLDRNEAFF. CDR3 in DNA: TGTGCCAGCAGCTTGGACAGGAATGAAGCTTTCTTT.

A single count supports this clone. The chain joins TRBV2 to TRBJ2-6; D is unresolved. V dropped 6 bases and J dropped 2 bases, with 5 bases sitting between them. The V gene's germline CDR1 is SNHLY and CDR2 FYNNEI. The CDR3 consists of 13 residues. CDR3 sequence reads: CASRGPGANVLTF. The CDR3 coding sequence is TGTGCCAGCAGGGGCCCTGGGGCCAACGTCCTGACTTTC. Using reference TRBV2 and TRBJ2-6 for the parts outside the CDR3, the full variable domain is EPEVTQTPSHQVTQMGQEVILRCVPISNHLYFYWYRQILGQKVEFLVSFYNNEISEKSEIFDDQFSVERPDGSNFTLKIRSTKLEDSAMYFCASRGPGANVLTFGAGSRLTVL.

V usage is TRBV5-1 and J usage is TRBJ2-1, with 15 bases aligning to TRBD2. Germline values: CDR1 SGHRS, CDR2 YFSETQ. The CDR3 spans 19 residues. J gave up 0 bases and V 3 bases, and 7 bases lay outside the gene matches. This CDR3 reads CASSWGLAGGQSSYNEQFF. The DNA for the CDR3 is TGCGCCAGCAGCTGGGGACTAGCGGGGGGACAGAGCTCCTACAATGAGCAGTTCTTC.

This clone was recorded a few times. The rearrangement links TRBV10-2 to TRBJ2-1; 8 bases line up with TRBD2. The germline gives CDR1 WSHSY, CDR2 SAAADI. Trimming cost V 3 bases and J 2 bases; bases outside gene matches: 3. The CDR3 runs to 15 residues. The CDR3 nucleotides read TGCGCCAGCAGTGAAGAGCGGGAGACCTACAATGAGCAGTTCTTC. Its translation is CASSEERETYNEQFF.

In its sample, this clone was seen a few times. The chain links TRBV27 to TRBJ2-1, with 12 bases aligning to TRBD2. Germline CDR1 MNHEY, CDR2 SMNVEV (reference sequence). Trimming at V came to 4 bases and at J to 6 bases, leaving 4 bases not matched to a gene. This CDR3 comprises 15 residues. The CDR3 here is CASSSGLAGFNEQFF. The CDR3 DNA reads TGTGCCAGCAGTTCGGGACTAGCGGGCTTCAATGAGCAGTTCTTC.

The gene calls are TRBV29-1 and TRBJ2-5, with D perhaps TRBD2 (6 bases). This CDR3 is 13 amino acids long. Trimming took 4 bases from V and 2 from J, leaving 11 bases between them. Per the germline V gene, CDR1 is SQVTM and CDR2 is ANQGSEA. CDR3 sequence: CSVAWRAQETQYF. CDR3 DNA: TGCAGCGTTGCCTGGAGGGCTCAAGAGACCCAGTACTTC.

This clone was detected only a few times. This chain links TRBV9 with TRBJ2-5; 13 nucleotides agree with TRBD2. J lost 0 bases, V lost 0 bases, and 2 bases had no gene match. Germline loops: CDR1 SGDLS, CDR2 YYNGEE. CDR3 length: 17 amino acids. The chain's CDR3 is CASSVGLAGGNQETQYF. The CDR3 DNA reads TGTGCCAGCAGCGTAGGACTAGCGGGGGGAAACCAAGAGACCCAGTACTTC. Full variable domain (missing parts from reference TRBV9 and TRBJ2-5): DSGVTQTPKHLITATGQRVTLRCSPRSGDLSVYWYQQSLDQGLQFLIQYYNGEERAKGNILERFSAQQFPDLHSELNLSSLELGDSALYFCASSVGLAGGNQETQYFGPGTRLLVL.

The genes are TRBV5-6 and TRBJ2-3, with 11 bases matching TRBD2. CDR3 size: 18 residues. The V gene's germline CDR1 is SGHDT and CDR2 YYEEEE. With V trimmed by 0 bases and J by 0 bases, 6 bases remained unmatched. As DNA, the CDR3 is TGTGCCAGCAGCTTGGGAACTAGCGGGAGTTCAAGCACAGATACGCAGTATTTT. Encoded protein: CASSLGTSGSSSTDTQYF.

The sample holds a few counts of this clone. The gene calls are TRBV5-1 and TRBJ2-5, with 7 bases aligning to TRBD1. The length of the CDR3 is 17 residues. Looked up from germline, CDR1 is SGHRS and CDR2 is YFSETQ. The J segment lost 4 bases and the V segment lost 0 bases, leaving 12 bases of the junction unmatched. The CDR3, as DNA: TGCGCCAGCAGCTTGGCACATCCGACAGGGATACCAGAGACCCAGTACTTC. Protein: CASSLAHPTGIPETQYF. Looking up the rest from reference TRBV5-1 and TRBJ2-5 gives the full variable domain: KAGVTQTPRYLIKTRGQQVTLSCSPISGHRSVSWYQQTPGQGLQFLFEYFSETQRNKGNFPGRFSGRQFSNSRSEMNVSTLELGDSALYLCASSLAHPTGIPETQYFGPGTRLLVL.

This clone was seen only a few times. CDR3 bases: TGTGCCAGCTCACCAGGGGGCGAGGCTGAAGCTTTCTTT. Its protein product is CASSPGGEAEAFF. The J gene is TRBJ1-1, the V gene TRBV18; TRBD1 might be the D (6 bases). Trimming took 2 bases from V and 6 from J, leaving 10 bases between them. This CDR3 region has 13 residues. CDR1 KGHSH and CDR2 LQKENI come from the germline V gene.

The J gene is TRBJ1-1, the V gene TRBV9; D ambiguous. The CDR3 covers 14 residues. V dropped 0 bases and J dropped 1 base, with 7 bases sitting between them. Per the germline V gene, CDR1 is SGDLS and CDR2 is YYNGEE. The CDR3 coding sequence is TGTGCCAGCAGCGTAGAGGGAGGGAACACTGAAGCTTTCTTT. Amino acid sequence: CASSVEGGNTEAFF.

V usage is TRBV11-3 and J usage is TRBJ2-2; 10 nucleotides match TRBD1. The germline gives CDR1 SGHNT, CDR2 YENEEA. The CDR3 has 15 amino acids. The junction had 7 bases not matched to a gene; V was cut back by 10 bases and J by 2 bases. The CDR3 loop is CATARDRGNTGELFF. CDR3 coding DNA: TGTGCCACCGCCCGGGACAGGGGAAACACCGGGGAGCTGTTTTTT.

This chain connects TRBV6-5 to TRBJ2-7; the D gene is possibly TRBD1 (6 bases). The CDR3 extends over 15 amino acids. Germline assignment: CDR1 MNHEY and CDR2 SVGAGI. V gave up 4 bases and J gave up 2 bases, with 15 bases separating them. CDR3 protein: CASSSTGLGPYEQYF. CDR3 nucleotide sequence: TGTGCCAGCAGTTCCACAGGGCTGGGGCCCTACGAGCAGTACTTC.

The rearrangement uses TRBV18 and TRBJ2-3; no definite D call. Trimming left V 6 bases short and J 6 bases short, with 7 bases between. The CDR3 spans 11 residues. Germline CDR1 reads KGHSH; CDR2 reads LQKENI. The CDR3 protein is CASSSHDTQYF. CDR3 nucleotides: TGTGCCAGCTCTTCACATGATACGCAGTATTTT.

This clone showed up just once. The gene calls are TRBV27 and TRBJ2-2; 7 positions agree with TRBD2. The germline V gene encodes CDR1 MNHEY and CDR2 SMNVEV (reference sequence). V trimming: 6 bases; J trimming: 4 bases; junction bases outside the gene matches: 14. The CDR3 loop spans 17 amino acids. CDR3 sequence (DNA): TGTGCCAGCAGCTGGGGAGTGGGAGGGCCAATCACCGGGGAGCTGTTTTTT. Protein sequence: CASSWGVGGPITGELFF.

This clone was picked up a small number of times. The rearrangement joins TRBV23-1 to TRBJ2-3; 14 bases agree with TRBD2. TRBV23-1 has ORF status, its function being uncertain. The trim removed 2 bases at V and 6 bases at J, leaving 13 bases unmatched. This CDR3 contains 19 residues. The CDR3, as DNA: TGCGCCAGCAGTCAACCGGGACTAGCGGGAGTGGGTCCTGGGGATACGCAGTATTTT. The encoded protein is CASSQPGLAGVGPGDTQYF.

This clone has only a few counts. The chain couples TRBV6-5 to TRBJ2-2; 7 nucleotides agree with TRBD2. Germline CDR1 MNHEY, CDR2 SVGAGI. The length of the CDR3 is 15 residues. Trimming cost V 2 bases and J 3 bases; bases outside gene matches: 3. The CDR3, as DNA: TGTGCCAGCAGTTACAGCGGGGTCGACACCGGGGAGCTGTTTTTT. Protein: CASSYSGVDTGELFF.

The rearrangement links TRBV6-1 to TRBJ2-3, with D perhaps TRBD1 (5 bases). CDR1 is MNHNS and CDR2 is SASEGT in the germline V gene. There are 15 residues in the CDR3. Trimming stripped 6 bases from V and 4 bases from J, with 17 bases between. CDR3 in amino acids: CASSRVLIGADTQYF. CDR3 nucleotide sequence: TGTGCCAGCAGCCGAGTACTAATAGGGGCAGATACGCAGTATTTT.

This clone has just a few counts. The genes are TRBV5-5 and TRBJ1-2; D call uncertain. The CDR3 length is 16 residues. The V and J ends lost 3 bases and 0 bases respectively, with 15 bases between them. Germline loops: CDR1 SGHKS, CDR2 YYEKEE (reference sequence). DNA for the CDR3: TGTGCCAGCAGCTCAGGCACAGCAACCCCTAACTATGGCTACACCTTC. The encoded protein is CASSSGTATPNYGYTF.

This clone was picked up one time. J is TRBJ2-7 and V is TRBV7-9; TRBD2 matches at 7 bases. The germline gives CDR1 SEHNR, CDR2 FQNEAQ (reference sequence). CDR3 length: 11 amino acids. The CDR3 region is CSGGTPDEQYF. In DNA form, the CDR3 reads TGTTCCGGGGGGACTCCGGACGAGCAGTACTTC. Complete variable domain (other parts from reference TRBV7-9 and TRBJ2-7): DTGVSQNPRHKITKRGQNVTFRCDPISEHNRLYWYRQTLGQGPEFLTYFQNEAQLEKSRLLSDRFSAERPKGSFSTLEIQRTEQGDSAMYLCSGGTPDEQYFGPGTRLTVT.

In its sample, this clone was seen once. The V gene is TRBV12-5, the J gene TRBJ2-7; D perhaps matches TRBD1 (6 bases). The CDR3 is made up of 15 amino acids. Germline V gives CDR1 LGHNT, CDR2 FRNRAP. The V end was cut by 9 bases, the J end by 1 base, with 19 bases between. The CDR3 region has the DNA TGTGCTAGGCCTGCTCAGACCACAGGGTCCTACGAGCAGTACTTC. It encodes CARPAQTTGSYEQYF.

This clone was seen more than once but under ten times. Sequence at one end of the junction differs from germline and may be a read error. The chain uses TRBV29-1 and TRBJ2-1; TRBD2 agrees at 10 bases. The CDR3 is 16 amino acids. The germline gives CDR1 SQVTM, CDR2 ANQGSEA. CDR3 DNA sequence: TGCAGCGTTGAAGAATCCGCCCTAGCGGGAGCTTCGGTCCGGGTCTTC. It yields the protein CSVEESALAGASVRVF.

The CDR3 spells CAISESSSGGPLEQYF. In nucleotides, the CDR3 is TGTGCCATCAGTGAAAGTAGTAGCGGGGGGCCGCTGGAGCAGTACTTC. The J gene is TRBJ2-7, the V gene TRBV10-3, with 10 bases aligning to TRBD2. Germline CDR1 and CDR2: ENHRY and SYGVKD. With 3 bases clipped from V and 7 bases from J, the junction kept 12 bases outside the gene matches. The CDR3 covers 16 residues.

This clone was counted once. This CDR3 reads CASRKEVSITAYEDYGYTF. CDR3 nucleotide sequence: TGTGCCAGCAGAAAGGAGGTCAGTATTACGGCCTATGAGGACTATGGCTACACCTTC. The chain joins TRBV5-4 to TRBJ1-2; D gene uncertain. Trimming removed 5 bases from V and 3 bases from J, with 29 bases in between. Per germline, CDR1 SGHNT and CDR2 YYREEE (reference sequence). This CDR3 has 19 amino acids.

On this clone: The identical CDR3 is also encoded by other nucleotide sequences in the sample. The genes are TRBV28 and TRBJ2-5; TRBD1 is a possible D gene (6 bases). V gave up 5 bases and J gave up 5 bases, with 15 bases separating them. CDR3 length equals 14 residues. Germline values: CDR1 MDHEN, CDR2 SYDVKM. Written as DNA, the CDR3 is TGTGCCAGCAGTCCGGGACAAGGCAGGGAGACCCAGTACTTC. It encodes CASSPGQGRETQYF.

CDR3 bases: TGTGCCAGCAGCTTGCAGGGGGCAAACACCGGGGAGCTGTTTTTT. This encodes CASSLQGANTGELFF. The chain couples TRBV5-4 to TRBJ2-2; 8 nucleotides line up with TRBD1. The germline V gene has CDR1 SGHNT and CDR2 YYREEE (reference sequence). The CDR3 is 15 amino acids. Losses at the gene ends were 1 base for V and 2 bases for J; bases not matched to a gene: 1.

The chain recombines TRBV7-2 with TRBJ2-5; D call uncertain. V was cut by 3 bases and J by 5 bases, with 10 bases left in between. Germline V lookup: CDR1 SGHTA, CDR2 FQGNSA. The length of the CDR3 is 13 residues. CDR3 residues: CASSLGSTETQYF. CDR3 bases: TGTGCCAGCAGCTTGGGCTCTACTGAGACCCAGTACTTC.

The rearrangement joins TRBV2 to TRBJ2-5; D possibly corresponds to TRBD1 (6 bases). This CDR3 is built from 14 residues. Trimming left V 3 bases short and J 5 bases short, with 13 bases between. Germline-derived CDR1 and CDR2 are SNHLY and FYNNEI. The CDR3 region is CASSEQGPGETQYF. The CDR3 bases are TGTGCCAGCAGTGAGCAGGGGCCGGGGGAGACCCAGTACTTC.

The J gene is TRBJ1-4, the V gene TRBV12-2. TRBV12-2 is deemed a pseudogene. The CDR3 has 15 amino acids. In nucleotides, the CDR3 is TGTGCAAGTCGCTTAGCGCGGTCCGGGAGGGAAAAACTGTTTTTT. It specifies CASRLARSGREKLFF.

The CDR3 reads CASSLAGERVNEQFF. CDR3 DNA sequence: TGCGCCAGCAGCTTGGCGGGGGAAAGGGTCAATGAGCAGTTCTTC. V gene TRBV5-1 combines with J gene TRBJ2-1, with D possibly matching TRBD2 (6 bases). Trimming shortened V by 0 bases and J by 6 bases, and 13 bases separated the two germline ends. Germline CDR1 and CDR2: SGHRS and YFSETQ. The CDR3 has 15 residues.